This T cell receptor (beta chain) originates from a study of shared clonotypes between healthy human individuals. Whole-study results and caveats: Clonotype sharing among the donors was expected to vary with sequencing depth. With few donors, the genetic and exposure-history diversity represented was limited.

A split of CD4+ cells into CD45RA+ naive and CD45RA-negative memory subsets was performed. Unmatched junction bases numbered 7, after V lost 2 bases and J lost 7 bases. Per germline, CDR1 GTSNPN and CDR2 SVGIG (reference sequence). The CDR3 covers 14 residues. Genomic DNA (from each subset) was split evenly across several immunoSEQ plates. Sequencing was performed with immunoSEQ multiplex PCR; in TCRdb, only in-frame clones are kept and a portion is missing. The sample has roughly 2.5 million clones; around nine tenths are singletons. This clone was counted only a few times. Antigen specificity is unknown.

The sample consisted of naive CD4+ T cells sorted from blood. The subset was: CD45RA+ positively selected. The chain has TRBV30 and TRBJ1-5; 8 nucleotides align to TRBD1. The source of this sequence is a man aged 18 to 30 in good health. CDR3 protein: CAWSPGQGRQPQHF. The CDR3 DNA is TGTGCCTGGAGTCCAGGACAGGGCAGACAGCCCCAGCATTTT.